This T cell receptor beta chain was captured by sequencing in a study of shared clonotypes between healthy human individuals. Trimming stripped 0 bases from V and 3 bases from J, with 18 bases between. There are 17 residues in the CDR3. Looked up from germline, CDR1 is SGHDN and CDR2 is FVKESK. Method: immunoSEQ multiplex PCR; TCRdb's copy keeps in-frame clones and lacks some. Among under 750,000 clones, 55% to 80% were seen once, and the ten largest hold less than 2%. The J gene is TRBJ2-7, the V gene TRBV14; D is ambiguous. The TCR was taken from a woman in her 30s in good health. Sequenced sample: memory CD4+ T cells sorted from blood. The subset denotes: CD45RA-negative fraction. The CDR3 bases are TGTGCCAGCAGCCAAGAGAGATACGGAGACGAGTACTACGAGCAGTACTTC. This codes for CASSQERYGDEYYEQYF.